The entry that follows covers one T cell receptor (beta chain) sequence. The sample originates from a study of cytomegalovirus exposure and HLA in healthy donors. In the PCR, 60 Vbeta and 13 Jbeta primers were used. The repertoire was sequenced with immunoSEQ multiplex PCR; TCRdb's copy has only in-frame clones and lacks some. The sample has approximately 130,000 clones, approximately 75% seen once. The germline V gene encodes CDR1 MNHNS and CDR2 SASEGT. J was trimmed by 6 bases and V by 8 bases; bases with no gene match: 6. This CDR3 has 12 residues. This TCR came from a male donor in good health and CMV-seronegative. The rearrangement joins TRBV6-1 to TRBJ2-7; TRBD1 aligns across 8 bases. Material: PBMCs. Here the CDR3 reads CASGLRGLEQYF. The CDR3 bases are TGTGCCAGCGGACTCAGGGGGCTCGAGCAGTACTTC.